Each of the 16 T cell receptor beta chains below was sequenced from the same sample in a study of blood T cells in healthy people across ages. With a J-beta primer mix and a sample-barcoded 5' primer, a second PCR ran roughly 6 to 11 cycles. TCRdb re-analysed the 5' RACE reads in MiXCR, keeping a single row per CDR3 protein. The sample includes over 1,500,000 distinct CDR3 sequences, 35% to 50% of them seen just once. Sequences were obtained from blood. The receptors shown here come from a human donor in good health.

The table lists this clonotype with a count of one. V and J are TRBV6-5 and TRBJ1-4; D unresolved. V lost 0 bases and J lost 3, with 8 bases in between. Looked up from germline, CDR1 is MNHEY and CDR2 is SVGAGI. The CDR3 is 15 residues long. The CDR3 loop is CASSYSWRANEKLFF. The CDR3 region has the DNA TGTGCCAGCAGTTACTCCTGGAGGGCTAATGAAAAACTGTTTTTT.

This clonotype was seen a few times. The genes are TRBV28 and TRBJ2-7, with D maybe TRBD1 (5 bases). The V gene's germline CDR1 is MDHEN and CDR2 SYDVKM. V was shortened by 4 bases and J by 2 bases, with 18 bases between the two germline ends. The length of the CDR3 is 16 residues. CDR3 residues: CASSSNEFGHTYEQYF. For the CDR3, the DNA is TGTGCCAGCAGTTCGAATGAGTTCGGACATACCTACGAGCAGTACTTC.

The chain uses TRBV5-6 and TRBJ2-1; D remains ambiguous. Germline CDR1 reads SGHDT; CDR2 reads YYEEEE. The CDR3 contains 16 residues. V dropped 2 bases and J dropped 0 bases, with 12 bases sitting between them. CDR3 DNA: TGTGCCAGCAGCTTAGTAATCCTAAGCTCCTACAATGAGCAGTTCTTC. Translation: CASSLVILSSYNEQFF.

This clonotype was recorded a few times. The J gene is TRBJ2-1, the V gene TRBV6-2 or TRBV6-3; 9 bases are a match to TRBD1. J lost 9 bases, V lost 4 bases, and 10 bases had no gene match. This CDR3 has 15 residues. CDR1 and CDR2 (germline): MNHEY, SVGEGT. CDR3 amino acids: CASSSTGGLVGEQFF. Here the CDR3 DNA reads TGTGCCAGCAGTTCTACAGGGGGCTTGGTAGGTGAGCAGTTCTTC.

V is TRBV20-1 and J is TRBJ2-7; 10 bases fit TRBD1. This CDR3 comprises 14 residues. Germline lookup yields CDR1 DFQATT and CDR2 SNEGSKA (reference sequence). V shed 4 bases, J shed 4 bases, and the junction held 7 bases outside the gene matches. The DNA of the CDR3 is TGCAGTGCTACGACGGGACAGGGGATATACGAGCAGTACTTC. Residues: CSATTGQGIYEQYF.

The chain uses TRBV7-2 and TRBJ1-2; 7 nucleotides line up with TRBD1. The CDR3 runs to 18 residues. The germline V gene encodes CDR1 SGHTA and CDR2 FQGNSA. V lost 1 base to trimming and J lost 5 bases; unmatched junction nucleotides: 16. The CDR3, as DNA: TGTGCCAGCAGCTTAGGAGTAGCGGGGCCGCAGGGGGGGTATGGCTACACCTTC. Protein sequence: CASSLGVAGPQGGYGYTF.

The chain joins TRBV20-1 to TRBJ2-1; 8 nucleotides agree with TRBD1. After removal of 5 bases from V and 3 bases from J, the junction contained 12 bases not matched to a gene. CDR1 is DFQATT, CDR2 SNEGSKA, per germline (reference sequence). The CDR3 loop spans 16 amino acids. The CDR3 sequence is CSASPSRTGHYNEQFF. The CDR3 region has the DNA TGCAGTGCTTCTCCCTCCAGGACAGGGCACTACAATGAGCAGTTCTTC.

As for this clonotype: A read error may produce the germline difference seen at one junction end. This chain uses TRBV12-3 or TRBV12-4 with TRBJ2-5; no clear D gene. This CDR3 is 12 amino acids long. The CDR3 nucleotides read TGTACCAGCAGTCCGAACACCTACGGGCAGTACTTC. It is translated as CTSSPNTYGQYF.

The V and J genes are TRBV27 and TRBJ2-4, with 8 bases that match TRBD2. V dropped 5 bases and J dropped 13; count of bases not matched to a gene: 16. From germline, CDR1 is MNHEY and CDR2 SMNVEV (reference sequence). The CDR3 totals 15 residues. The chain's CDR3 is CASSAAGTRPLEQYF. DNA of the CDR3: TGTGCCAGCAGTGCGGCCGGGACTAGGCCCCTGGAGCAGTACTTC.

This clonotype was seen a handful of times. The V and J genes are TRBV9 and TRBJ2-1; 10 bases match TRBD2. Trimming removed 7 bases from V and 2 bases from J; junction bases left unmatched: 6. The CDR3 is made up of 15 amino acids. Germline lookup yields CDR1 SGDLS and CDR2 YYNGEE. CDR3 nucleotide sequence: TGTGCCAGCGCTACCGGGACTAGCGCCTACAATGAGCAGTTCTTC. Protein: CASATGTSAYNEQFF.

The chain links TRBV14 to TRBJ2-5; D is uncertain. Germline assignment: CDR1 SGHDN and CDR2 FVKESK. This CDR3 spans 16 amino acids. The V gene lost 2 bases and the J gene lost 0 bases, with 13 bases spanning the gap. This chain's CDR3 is CASSQKFFGYQETQYF. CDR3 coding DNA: TGTGCCAGCAGCCAAAAATTTTTTGGGTACCAAGAGACCCAGTACTTC.

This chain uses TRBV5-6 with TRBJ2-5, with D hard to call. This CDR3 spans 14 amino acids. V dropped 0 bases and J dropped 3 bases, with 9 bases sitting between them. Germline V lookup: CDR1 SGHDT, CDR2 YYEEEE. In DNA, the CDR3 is TGTGCCAGCAGCTTGGGGGTCCGGGAAGAGACCCAGTACTTC. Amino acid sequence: CASSLGVREETQYF.

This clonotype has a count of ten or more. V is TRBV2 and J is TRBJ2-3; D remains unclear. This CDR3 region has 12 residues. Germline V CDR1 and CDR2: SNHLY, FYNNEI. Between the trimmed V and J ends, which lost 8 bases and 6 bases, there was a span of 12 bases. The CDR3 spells CASGPSGDTQYF. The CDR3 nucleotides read TGTGCCAGCGGGCCGAGTGGGGATACGCAGTATTTT.

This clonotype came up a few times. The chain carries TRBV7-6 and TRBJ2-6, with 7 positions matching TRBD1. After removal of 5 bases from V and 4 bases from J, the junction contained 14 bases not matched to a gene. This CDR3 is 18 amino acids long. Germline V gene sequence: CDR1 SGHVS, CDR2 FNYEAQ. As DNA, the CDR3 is TGTGCCAGCAGCCGTCAACAGGGGTCCTTCGAGGGGGCCAACGTCCTGACTTTC. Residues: CASSRQQGSFEGANVLTF.

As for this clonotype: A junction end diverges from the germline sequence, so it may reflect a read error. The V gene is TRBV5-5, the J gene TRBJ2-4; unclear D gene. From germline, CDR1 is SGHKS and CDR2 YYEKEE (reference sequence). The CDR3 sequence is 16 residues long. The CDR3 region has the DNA TGTGCCAGCAGCCTTGCCACGGCATCACAGTTGAACATTCGGTACTTC. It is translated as CASSLATASQLNIRYF.

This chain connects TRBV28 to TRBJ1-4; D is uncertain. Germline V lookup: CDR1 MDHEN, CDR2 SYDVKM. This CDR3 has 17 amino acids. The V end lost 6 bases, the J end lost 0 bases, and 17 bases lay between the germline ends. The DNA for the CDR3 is TGTGCCAGCAGCTGGAGCCCAGCGACACCAACTAATGAAAAACTGTTTTTT. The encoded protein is CASSWSPATPTNEKLFF.